The 25 T cell receptor beta chains reported below all come from one sample, sequenced in a study of shared clonotypes between healthy human individuals. The method was immunoSEQ multiplex PCR; TCRdb's version includes in-frame clones alone and lacks a portion of them. The profile covers some 2,400,000 clones, with approximately 96% appearing a single time and around 0.13% taken by the ten largest. The sample consisted of naive CD4+ T cells sorted from blood. As to subset: CD45RA+ positively selected. These TCRs come from a man younger than 30 in good health.

This chain joins TRBV5-1 and TRBJ2-3; 13 bases align to TRBD2. Germline V CDR1 and CDR2: SGHRS, YFSETQ. The CDR3 contains 16 residues. V trimming: 4 bases; J trimming: 4 bases; junction bases outside the gene matches: 6. CDR3 bases: TGCGCCAGCAGCCCCACCACTAGCGGGGGGGCAGATACGCAGTATTTT. As protein: CASSPTTSGGADTQYF.

The V and J genes are TRBV29-1 and TRBJ2-4; no clear D gene. CDR3 length equals 12 residues. The germline gives CDR1 SQVTM, CDR2 ANQGSEA. Trimming took 6 bases from V and 0 from J, leaving 6 bases between them. CDR3 residues: CSVWEAKNIQYF. CDR3 DNA: TGCAGCGTATGGGAAGCCAAAAACATTCAGTACTTC.

The V and J genes are TRBV6-1 and TRBJ2-3; the D gene could be TRBD1 or TRBD2 (5 bases each). Germline CDR1 and CDR2: MNHNS and SASEGT. The CDR3 covers 14 residues. V lost 8 bases to trimming and J lost 4 bases, with 16 bases between them. CDR3 in amino acids: CASRRDHLADTQYF. The CDR3 DNA reads TGTGCCAGCCGAAGGGACCATCTGGCAGATACGCAGTATTTT.

A word on this clone: This CDR3 is also generated by other DNA sequences in the sample. The gene calls are TRBV30 and TRBJ1-3; D gene unclear. From germline, CDR1 is GTSNPN and CDR2 SVGIG (reference sequence). V shed 0 bases and J shed 2 bases, with 5 bases lying between them. This CDR3 contains 13 residues. The CDR3 region is CAWSVAAGNTIYF. The CDR3 nucleotides read TGTGCCTGGAGTGTAGCAGCTGGAAACACCATATATTTT.

J is TRBJ1-2 and V is TRBV2; D remains unclear. Germline assignment: CDR1 SNHLY and CDR2 FYNNEI. Trimming removed 7 bases from V and 3 bases from J, with 12 bases in between. The CDR3 contains 13 residues. The CDR3 DNA reads TGTGCCAGCACCGACCCAGTTTACTATGGCTACACCTTC. It codes for CASTDPVYYGYTF.

The rearrangement uses TRBV2 and TRBJ1-1, with D hard to call. Germline loops: CDR1 SNHLY, CDR2 FYNNEI. V gave up 8 bases and J gave up 7 bases, with 11 bases separating them. This CDR3 is 11 amino acids long. In DNA, the CDR3 is TGTGCCAGCGAGGGAGGATATGAAGCTTTCTTT. This codes for CASEGGYEAFF.

V usage is TRBV6-5 and J usage is TRBJ2-5, with 7 bases fitting TRBD1. The V and J ends lost 1 base and 0 bases, in that order; junction bases with no gene match: 2. The CDR3 spans 15 residues. Per the germline V gene, CDR1 is MNHEY and CDR2 is SVGAGI. The CDR3 protein is CASSYLGQNQETQYF. In DNA, the CDR3 is TGTGCCAGCAGTTACTTGGGACAGAACCAAGAGACCCAGTACTTC.

V usage is TRBV18 and J usage is TRBJ1-2, with D unclear. From germline, CDR1 is KGHSH and CDR2 LQKENI. The V end was cut by 10 bases, the J end by 1 base, with 16 bases between. This CDR3 spans 14 amino acids. This CDR3 is CATPQDGNNYGYTF. Here the CDR3 DNA reads TGTGCCACCCCACAAGATGGCAATAACTATGGCTACACCTTC.

The V call is TRBV28, the J call TRBJ2-7; 12 nucleotides agree with TRBD2. Germline CDR1 is MDHEN and CDR2 is SYDVKM. V was pared by 4 bases and J by 6 bases, with 7 bases of the junction left unmatched. The length of the CDR3 is 15 residues. CDR3 DNA: TGTGCCAGCAGTTCTCCTAGCGGGGGGGCCGGCGAGCAGTACTTC. Its protein is CASSSPSGGAGEQYF.

The table lists this clone with a count of one. The chain combines TRBV2 with TRBJ2-7; 7 bases are shared with TRBD1. Germline CDR1 and CDR2: SNHLY and FYNNEI. The length of the CDR3 is 15 residues. With V trimmed by 7 bases and J by 0 bases, 9 bases remained unmatched. The CDR3 coding sequence is TGTGCCAGCACCCTAGGGGGCTACCTCTCCTACGAGCAGTACTTC. It translates to CASTLGGYLSYEQYF.

The chain is built from TRBV4-3 and TRBJ2-1; D not certain. V dropped 0 bases and J dropped 0 bases, with 12 bases sitting between them. The CDR3 runs 17 residues. Germline CDR1 LGHNA, CDR2 YSLEER. This CDR3 is CASSQETPAISYNEQFF. CDR3 DNA: TGCGCCAGCAGCCAAGAGACCCCAGCGATCTCCTACAATGAGCAGTTCTTC.

The chain employs TRBV5-8 and TRBJ1-5, with D tentatively TRBD1 (5 bases). Trimming left V 2 bases short and J 1 base short, with 10 bases between. This CDR3 has 15 residues. The germline V gene encodes CDR1 SGHTS and CDR2 YDEGEE. In DNA form, the CDR3 reads TGTGCCAGCAGCTTTGGGGGGATCAGCAATCAGCCCCAGCATTTT. Its translation: CASSFGGISNQPQHF.

The chain carries TRBV25-1 and TRBJ2-5, with a possible D match to TRBD1 (6 bases). Trimming took off 6 bases at V and 5 bases at J, with 16 bases between the two ends. This CDR3 comprises 14 residues. The germline gives CDR1 MGHDK, CDR2 SYGVNS. The CDR3 coding sequence is TGTGCCAGCAGGCCAAACGCCCAGGGGGAGACCCAGTACTTC. Its translation is CASRPNAQGETQYF.

This clone appeared a single time. The chain joins TRBV27 to TRBJ2-3; no definite D call. V lost 4 bases to trimming and J lost 2 bases, with 7 bases between them. In germline, CDR1 is MNHEY, CDR2 SMNVEV (reference sequence). The CDR3 sequence is 13 residues long. This CDR3 is CASSWTYTDTQYF. The CDR3 DNA sequence: TGTGCCAGCAGTTGGACCTACACAGATACGCAGTATTTT.

This chain connects TRBV4-1 to TRBJ2-3; 8 nucleotides match TRBD2. This CDR3 has 15 amino acids. Per germline, CDR1 MGHRA and CDR2 YSYEKL. V shed 2 bases, J shed 6 bases, and the junction held 7 bases outside the gene matches. CDR3 nucleotide sequence: TGCGCCAGCAGCCAAACTAGCGGCTCCCCCGATACGCAGTATTTT. Protein product: CASSQTSGSPDTQYF.

The chain is built from TRBV10-3 and TRBJ1-1, with a possible D match to TRBD1 (6 bases). CDR3 length: 17 residues. V lost 0 bases and J 6 bases, leaving 20 bases between the germline ends. Germline CDR1 ENHRY, CDR2 SYGVKD. In nucleotides, the CDR3 is TGTGCCATCAGTGAGTCTAGCGGAACAGGGTCCCTATCTGAAGCTTTCTTT. Amino acids: CAISESSGTGSLSEAFF.

The chain links TRBV11-2 to TRBJ1-1; possibly TRBD1 for D (5 bases). Germline loops: CDR1 SGHAT, CDR2 FQNNGV. V was shortened by 7 bases and J by 3 bases, with 15 bases between the two germline ends. The CDR3 has 14 amino acids. CDR3 in amino acids: CASTFWGADTEAFF. The CDR3 DNA reads TGTGCCAGCACTTTTTGGGGCGCAGACACTGAAGCTTTCTTT.

The J gene is TRBJ2-5, the V gene TRBV19, with D possibly matching TRBD1 (6 bases). Germline V gene sequence: CDR1 LNHDA, CDR2 SQIVND (reference sequence). There are 15 residues in the CDR3. The germline V and J ends were trimmed by 4 bases and 4 bases, with 16 bases remaining between them. Written as DNA, the CDR3 is TGTGCCAGTAGTACGGACAGTGCAAGGAGAGAGACCCAGTACTTC. It translates to CASSTDSARRETQYF. Looking up the rest from reference TRBV19 and TRBJ2-5 gives the full variable domain: DGGITQSPKYLFRKEGQNVTLSCEQNLNHDAMYWYRQDPGQGLRLIYYSQIVNDFQKGDIAEGYSVSREKKESFPLTVTSAQKNPTAFYLCASSTDSARRETQYFGPGTRLLVL.

This chain joins TRBV5-1 and TRBJ1-2, with D unclear. Deletions cut 4 bases from V and 8 bases from J, with 15 bases between. The CDR3 length is 13 residues. Looked up from germline, CDR1 is SGHRS and CDR2 is YFSETQ. This chain's CDR3 is CASSTYDIGGYTF. CDR3 bases: TGCGCCAGCAGCACCTACGACATTGGGGGCTACACCTTC.

The chain links TRBV5-8 to TRBJ2-2, with D unresolved. The V end was cut by 3 bases, the J end by 6 bases, with 21 bases between. Germline lookup yields CDR1 SGHTS and CDR2 YDEGEE. The CDR3 totals 17 residues. This chain's CDR3 is CASSWSPGSWSAGELFF. Written as DNA, the CDR3 is TGTGCCAGCAGCTGGTCTCCCGGTTCCTGGTCCGCCGGGGAGCTGTTTTTT.

CDR3 protein: CASSPHQQGYYEQYF. In DNA form, the CDR3 reads TGTGCCAGCAGCCCCCATCAACAGGGTTACTACGAGCAGTACTTC. The V gene is TRBV6-6, the J gene TRBJ2-7; D is perhaps TRBD1 (6 bases). The V gene's germline CDR1 is MNHNY and CDR2 SVGAGI (reference sequence). The V end was cut by 6 bases, the J end by 3 bases, with 18 bases between. The CDR3 contains 15 residues.

This rearrangement joins TRBV4-1 to TRBJ1-4, with 7 bases identical to TRBD1. This CDR3 is built from 15 residues. Looked up from germline, CDR1 is MGHRA and CDR2 is YSYEKL. J lost 7 bases, V lost 0 bases, and 5 bases had no gene match. The CDR3 DNA reads TGCGCCAGCAGCCAAGATGAGGGGGCGGGTGAAAAACTGTTTTTT. It specifies CASSQDEGAGEKLFF.

The rearrangement uses TRBV5-4 and TRBJ2-1; D is ambiguous. Germline V gene sequence: CDR1 SGHNT, CDR2 YYREEE (reference sequence). This CDR3 contains 14 residues. V shed 0 bases and J shed 1 base, with 5 bases lying between them. CDR3 nucleotides: TGTGCCAGCAGCTTGGGGAATTCCTACAATGAGCAGTTCTTC. Amino acid sequence: CASSLGNSYNEQFF.

The chain joins TRBV6-5 to TRBJ2-7; TRBD2 matches at 7 bases. The CDR3 totals 14 residues. Germline CDR1 reads MNHEY; CDR2 reads SVGAGI. J was trimmed by 1 base and V by 5 bases; bases with no gene match: 5. The CDR3 DNA follows: TGTGCCAGCAGTGCTAGCGGAGCTTCCTACGAGCAGTACTTC. The encoded protein is CASSASGASYEQYF.

This clone was seen a single time. The same CDR3 is also encoded by other DNA sequences in this sample. The CDR3 DNA reads as TGTGCCTGGAGTGTACGGCGGGAGGGCCACGAGCAGTACTTC. Translated, it gives CAWSVRREGHEQYF. The chain combines TRBV30 with TRBJ2-7; TRBD2 agrees at 9 bases. Germline loops: CDR1 GTSNPN, CDR2 SVGIG (reference sequence). The V segment lost 0 bases and the J segment 5 bases; nucleotides outside the gene matches: 5. CDR3 length: 14 amino acids.